This entry lists 27 T cell receptor beta chains sequenced from one sample in a study of blood T cell repertoires in COVID-19. This table comes from immunoSEQ multiplex PCR, and its TCRdb copy is limited to in-frame clones, with some not included. The sample lists 180,000 or so clones, roughly 86% occurring once. The specimen sequenced was peripheral blood. The receptors here all came from a woman aged 80 or older in a cohort sampled during active or convalescent COVID-19.

V is TRBV20-1 and J is TRBJ1-1; D is undetermined. In germline, CDR1 is DFQATT, CDR2 SNEGSKA (reference sequence). V lost 3 bases and J 1 base, leaving 9 bases between the germline ends. The CDR3 runs to 13 residues. CDR3 sequence (DNA): TGCAGTGCTAGTCTGCTGAGGAACACTGAAGCTTTCTTT. Its translation is CSASLLRNTEAFF.

In this sample, this clone turned up many times. The rearrangement links TRBV4-1 to TRBJ2-7; 10 bases are shared with TRBD2. V was pared by 3 bases and J by 2 bases, with 10 bases of the junction left unmatched. CDR3 length equals 17 residues. Germline-derived CDR1 and CDR2 are MGHRA and YSYEKL. CDR3 region: CASSQMEPGLATYEQYF. For the CDR3, the DNA is TGCGCCAGCAGCCAGATGGAACCGGGACTAGCGACCTACGAGCAGTACTTC.

The chain links TRBV20-1 to TRBJ1-5; D is perhaps TRBD1 (5 bases). Per the germline V gene, CDR1 is DFQATT and CDR2 is SNEGSKA (reference sequence). V gave up 3 bases and J gave up 7 bases, with 13 bases separating them. CDR3 length: 13 amino acids. The CDR3 coding sequence is TGCAGTGCTAGTAAACAGGACGGCCAGCCCCAGCATTTT. It yields the protein CSASKQDGQPQHF.

This clone was recorded a few times. This rearrangement joins TRBV7-2 to TRBJ2-3; TRBD2 agrees at 8 bases. Germline V gene data show CDR1 as SGHTA and CDR2 as FQGNSA. Trimming at V came to 4 bases and at J to 4 bases, leaving 7 bases not matched to a gene. This CDR3 has 15 residues. The CDR3 spells CASSYQTSVADTQYF. CDR3 DNA sequence: TGTGCCAGCAGCTACCAGACTAGCGTGGCAGATACGCAGTATTTT. The whole variable domain, remainder taken from reference TRBV7-2 and TRBJ2-3, is GAGVSQSPSNKVTEKGKDVELRCDPISGHTALYWYRQSLGQGLEFLIYFQGNSAPDKSGLPSDRFSAERTGGSVSTLTIQRTQQEDSAVYLCASSYQTSVADTQYFGPGTRLTVL.

The chain has TRBV5-1 and TRBJ2-1, with a tentative D call TRBD2 (5 bases). CDR3 length equals 16 residues. Trimming pared 2 bases from V and 5 bases from J, leaving 17 bases between. CDR1 SGHRS and CDR2 YFSETQ come from the germline V gene. Here the CDR3 reads CASSFFNRGSDNEQFF. In DNA form, the CDR3 reads TGCGCCAGCAGCTTTTTCAATCGAGGGTCCGACAATGAGCAGTTCTTC.

The chain is built from TRBV5-3 and TRBJ1-5; D gene uncertain. TRBV5-3 is labeled an ORF, and its function is uncertain. This CDR3 comprises 16 residues. The germline V and J ends were trimmed by 2 bases and 0 bases, with 12 bases remaining between them. The CDR3 DNA reads as TGTGCCAGAAGCTTCCCTTGGCTTTATAGCAATCAGCCCCAGCATTTT. It yields the protein CARSFPWLYSNQPQHF.

The table lists this clone with a few counts. This chain links TRBV29-1 with TRBJ2-7; no firm D call. Germline V lookup: CDR1 SQVTM, CDR2 ANQGSEA. The CDR3 sequence is 15 residues long. V was clipped by 1 base and J by 1 base, with 14 bases between them. The CDR3: CSVEVVTALSYEQYV. In nucleotides, the CDR3 is TGCAGCGTTGAAGTTGTCACTGCATTATCCTACGAGCAGTACGTC.

This clone showed up just once. The chain joins TRBV5-1 to TRBJ1-1; maybe TRBD1 (6 bases). V lost 0 bases, J lost 4 bases, and 13 bases lay in between. The CDR3 is 15 amino acids. Germline CDR1 and CDR2: SGHRS and YFSETQ. The CDR3 nucleotides are TGCGCCAGCAGCTTGGCCGTGGTGGGGGCCACTGAAGCTTTCTTT. This codes for CASSLAVVGATEAFF.

The J gene is TRBJ1-1, the V gene TRBV27; D unresolved. The CDR3 covers 15 residues. Trimming stripped 5 bases from V and 3 bases from J, with 16 bases between. In germline, CDR1 is MNHEY, CDR2 SMNVEV (reference sequence). Here the CDR3 DNA reads TGTGCCAGCAGTCCCGAAGTCAATGAGGACACTGAAGCTTTCTTT. Translation: CASSPEVNEDTEAFF.

CDR3 nucleotide sequence: TGTGCCAGCAGCCGAGGGCCGCCACAGCGTTACGAGCAGTACTTC. Its protein product is CASSRGPPQRYEQYF. The rearrangement links TRBV28 to TRBJ2-7; TRBD2 is a possible D gene (5 bases). V lost 6 bases, J lost 4 bases, and 19 bases lay in between. The CDR3 runs 15 residues. Germline V lookup: CDR1 MDHEN, CDR2 SYDVKM.

The chain recombines TRBV27 with TRBJ1-2, with D tentatively TRBD1 (6 bases). Germline CDR1 is MNHEY and CDR2 is SMNVEV (reference sequence). V was trimmed by 1 base and J by 5 bases, leaving 11 bases between them. The length of the CDR3 is 14 residues. CDR3 nucleotide sequence: TGTGCCAGCAGTTTATACCAGGGGCTATATGGCTACACCTTC. Translated, it gives CASSLYQGLYGYTF.

The chain joins TRBV5-1 to TRBJ1-2, with D tentatively TRBD1 (5 bases). Germline lookup yields CDR1 SGHRS and CDR2 YFSETQ. This CDR3 region has 16 residues. V shed 4 bases and J shed 8 bases, with 24 bases lying between them. The CDR3 nucleotides read TGCGCCAGCAGCGCTGGCCCAGGGAATATAGCGGGAGGCTACACCTTC. Translation gives CASSAGPGNIAGGYTF.

This rearrangement joins TRBV11-2 to TRBJ1-4, with TRBD1 as a possible D gene (5 bases). This CDR3 is built from 15 residues. Looked up from germline, CDR1 is SGHAT and CDR2 is FQNNGV. The ends were cut back, 4 bases at V and 0 bases at J, with 9 bases in the middle. CDR3 sequence: CASSYDRTTNEKLFF. The CDR3 bases are TGTGCCAGCAGCTACGACAGAACAACTAATGAAAAACTGTTTTTT.

This clone came up a few times. The chain uses TRBV5-6 and TRBJ2-3; D unresolved. In germline, CDR1 is SGHDT, CDR2 YYEEEE. The CDR3 has 14 amino acids. V was pared by 4 bases and J by 7 bases, with 16 bases between. Written as DNA, the CDR3 is TGTGCCAGCAGCCCCCCAGGCTTCGTGAATACGCAGTATTTT. It encodes CASSPPGFVNTQYF.

This sequence joins TRBV11-3 and TRBJ2-1; D is unclear. Trimming stripped 4 bases from V and 3 bases from J, with 4 bases between. CDR3 length equals 12 residues. In germline, CDR1 is SGHNT, CDR2 YENEEA. CDR3 coding DNA: TGTGCCAGCAGCTCCTACTACAATGAGCAGTTCTTC. Encoded protein: CASSSYYNEQFF.

This chain joins TRBV9 and TRBJ2-1, with 9 nucleotides matching TRBD1. This CDR3 has 17 residues. V gave up 3 bases and J gave up 1 base; unmatched junction bases: 8. Germline lookup yields CDR1 SGDLS and CDR2 YYNGEE. CDR3 sequence: CASSATGGSGSYNEQFF. In DNA, the CDR3 is TGTGCCAGCAGCGCAACAGGGGGCTCGGGATCCTACAATGAGCAGTTCTTC.

J is TRBJ1-1 and V is TRBV10-3; D is unclear. The V end lost 6 bases, the J end lost 0 bases, and 8 bases lay between the germline ends. Per germline, CDR1 ENHRY and CDR2 SYGVKD. CDR3 length: 13 residues. CDR3 protein: CAIRRTVNTEAFF. CDR3 DNA: TGTGCCATCAGAAGAACAGTGAACACTGAAGCTTTCTTT.

The CDR3: CASSTGQGNTIYF. As DNA, the CDR3 is TGTGCCAGCAGCACGGGACAGGGAAACACCATATATTTT. The chain uses TRBV3-1 (or the pseudogene TRBV3-2) and TRBJ1-3, with 7 bases lining up with TRBD1. This CDR3 is 13 amino acids long. V shed 5 bases and J 4 bases; nucleotides not matched to a gene: 2. Germline V lookup: CDR1 LGHDT, CDR2 YNNKEL (reference sequence).

This chain links TRBV5-6 with TRBJ1-4; 8 nucleotides line up with TRBD1. V shed 3 bases and J 8 bases; nucleotides not matched to a gene: 6. This CDR3 is 14 amino acids long. Germline V gene data show CDR1 as SGHDT and CDR2 as YYEEEE. In DNA form, the CDR3 reads TGTGCCAGCAGCTCCACGTACAGGGGGGAAAAACTGTTTTTT. Protein: CASSSTYRGEKLFF.

The V call is TRBV30, the J call TRBJ2-2; tentatively, D is TRBD1 (6 bases). The germline gives CDR1 GTSNPN, CDR2 SVGIG (reference sequence). The CDR3 has 18 residues. V was pared by 2 bases and J by 0 bases, with 19 bases between. The DNA for the CDR3 is TGTGCCTGGAGTCCCGGGACACTGTATAGTACGAACACCGGGGAGCTGTTTTTT. Translated, it gives CAWSPGTLYSTNTGELFF.

The genes are TRBV19 and TRBJ1-1; D is uncertain. The CDR3 is 14 residues long. V lost 3 bases, J lost 5 bases, and 13 bases lay in between. Per germline, CDR1 LNHDA and CDR2 SQIVND (reference sequence). DNA for the CDR3: TGTGCCAGTAGTATTGTCGCTGCGGGAACTGAAGCTTTCTTT. It yields the protein CASSIVAAGTEAFF.

This chain links TRBV5-1 with TRBJ2-3; TRBD2 agrees at 9 bases. The CDR3 contains 14 residues. Trimming cost V 7 bases and J 4 bases; bases outside gene matches: 7. Per the germline V gene, CDR1 is SGHRS and CDR2 is YFSETQ. In DNA, the CDR3 is TGCGCCAGCCGGGGAGCGGGAGGCCCAGATACGCAGTATTTT. It is translated as CASRGAGGPDTQYF.

This sequence joins TRBV7-9 and TRBJ2-5; the D gene is possibly TRBD2 (5 bases). In germline, CDR1 is SEHNR, CDR2 FQNEAQ (reference sequence). V was cut by 3 bases and J by 1 base, with 15 bases left in between. This CDR3 has 16 amino acids. This CDR3 is CASSFLPRGVQETQYF. CDR3 nucleotide sequence: TGTGCCAGCAGCTTTCTGCCCCGGGGAGTCCAAGAGACCCAGTACTTC. Full variable domain (rest looked up from reference TRBV7-9 and TRBJ2-5): DTGVSQNPRHKITKRGQNVTFRCDPISEHNRLYWYRQTLGQGPEFLTYFQNEAQLEKSRLLSDRFSAERPKGSFSTLEIQRTEQGDSAMYLCASSFLPRGVQETQYFGPGTRLLVL.

This clone has at least ten counts. The chain couples TRBV6-6 to TRBJ2-7, with TRBD1 matching 7 bases. With V trimmed by 7 bases and J by 5 bases, 8 bases remained unmatched. Germline values: CDR1 MNHNY, CDR2 SVGAGI (reference sequence). This CDR3 is 13 amino acids long. CDR3 coding DNA: TGTGCCAGCACCAGGACAGGCCTAGACGAGCAGTACTTC. Protein sequence: CASTRTGLDEQYF.

This clone appeared a single time. The V and J genes are TRBV28 and TRBJ2-5; 13 nucleotides agree with TRBD2. This CDR3 has 16 amino acids. The junction had 7 bases not matched to a gene; V was cut back by 4 bases and J by 5 bases. Germline lookup yields CDR1 MDHEN and CDR2 SYDVKM. In DNA form, the CDR3 reads TGTGCCAGCAGTTCGAGGACTAGCGGGAGAAGGGAGACCCAGTACTTC. Translating gives CASSSRTSGRRETQYF.

This clone has a handful of counts. This chain joins TRBV5-1 and TRBJ2-2; TRBD2 agrees at 10 bases. CDR1 SGHRS and CDR2 YFSETQ come from the germline V gene. Germline trimming cut 0 bases from V and 7 bases from J; bases unmatched to any gene: 9. The CDR3 contains 17 residues. The CDR3 DNA reads as TGCGCCAGCAGCTTGGCCAGCGGGGGGGCCCGTGGCGGGGAGCTGTTTTTT. Encoded protein: CASSLASGGARGGELFF.

The chain has TRBV5-1 and TRBJ2-3; perhaps TRBD1 as D (5 bases). Trimming left V 4 bases short and J 2 bases short, with 14 bases between. This CDR3 comprises 15 residues. Germline-derived CDR1 and CDR2 are SGHRS and YFSETQ. The CDR3, as DNA: TGCGCCAGCAGCCTGGAACAGGTCAACACAGATACGCAGTATTTT. This gives the protein CASSLEQVNTDTQYF.